The T cell receptor beta chain described here comes from a study of T cells in Graves' hyperthyroidism and ophthalmopathy. Broader study findings: Ophthalmopathy, as predicted by the model, came a median about seven months after the prediction. Using 13 V-J features, a model discriminated ophthalmopathy from stable hyperthyroidism. Most clonotypes expanded in the thyroid (above 0.001) were also present in blood.

This clonotype was picked up many times. Its antigen is as yet unknown. Among the patients, aged 18 to 65, hyperthyroidism was newly diagnosed and had lasted under 2 months. The CDR3 is 16 residues long. Trimming cost V 6 bases and J 0 bases, with 14 bases left between them. Using RNA transcripts as the source, TCR beta CDR3 regions were amplified. Initially, a first-round RT-PCR of the TCR CDR3 employed the HTBI primer set. TCRdb used MiXCR to reprocess the multiplex PCR reads, holding one entry per CDR3 protein. The repertoire consists of hundreds of thousands of distinct CDR3 sequences, with roughly 15% occurring once and the leading ten covering around 4%.

The sample was blood. The chain uses TRBV12-3 or TRBV12-4 and TRBJ2-2; the D gene is possibly TRBD1 (6 bases). The receptor was isolated from a woman in her twenties or thirties with Graves' hyperthyroidism. The CDR3, as DNA: TGTGCCAGCAGACGTTACAGGGAAGCGAACACCGGGGAGCTGTTTTTT. This encodes CASRRYREANTGELFF.